This T cell receptor (beta chain) originates from a study of CD8 T cells in Susac syndrome. RNA in amounts of roughly 0.5 to 1 ug was reverse transcribed with random hexamers. TCRdb re-analysed the immunoSEQ multiplex PCR reads in MiXCR, keeping a single row per CDR3 protein. The sample includes just under 95,000 distinct CDR3 sequences, 85% to 95% of them seen just once. CD8+ and CD4+ T cells circulating in blood were sequenced for TCR beta. The V end was cut by 4 bases, the J end by 9 bases, with 16 bases between. The CDR3 sequence is 14 residues long. Germline V gives CDR1 MNHEY, CDR2 SVGAGI. The specimen sequenced was CD4+ T cells from PBMCs. This chain uses TRBV6-5 with TRBJ2-1; TRBD2 is a possible D gene (7 bases). This receptor was taken from a human donor with Susac syndrome. CDR3 residues: CASSWGGRSGEQFF. CDR3 coding DNA: TGTGCCAGCAGTTGGGGGGGCCGGAGTGGTGAGCAGTTCTTC.